This T cell receptor beta chain was identified during a study of tumor-infiltrating lymphocytes in oesophageal squamous cell carcinoma. TCRdb ran MiXCR on the PCR reads and lists one entry per CDR3 protein. The data show 9,000 to 13,000 distinct CDR3 sequences, with approximately 50% seen just once and over 30% held by the top ten. Trimming took 7 bases from V and 8 from J; bases not matched to a gene: 9. This CDR3 contains 15 residues. Germline assignment: CDR1 SGHAT and CDR2 FQNNGV. The source is a female donor with esophageal squamous cell carcinoma. The chain uses TRBV11-2 and TRBJ2-1, with 12 bases that match TRBD2. The sequenced material came from esophageal tumor tissue. CDR3 nucleotides: TGTGCCAGCAATTTAGGGACTAGCGGGTTCCATGAGCAGTTCTTC. This codes for CASNLGTSGFHEQFF.